This is a list of T cell receptor beta chains from one sample in a study of a mutant IDH1 vaccine in newly diagnosed glioma. Clones were sequenced by immunoSEQ multiplex PCR, and TCRdb holds only the in-frame ones, with some missing. The sample consists of approximately 50,000 clones, over 80% of them appearing once. Their cognate antigens are unknown. Sequencing used PBMCs, obtained from a glioma patient whose treatment included an IDH1 peptide vaccine. These receptors were collected from a man aged 35-49 years with glioma. Both conserved end residues are part of each CDR3. The order of the fields is clone size, D gene, J gene, V gene, CDR3 DNA, CDR3 protein. A D gene is named only where the DNA matches it firmly. Not all rows give a size; the values are once, few, many and, for expanded clones, a class.

-,TRBD2,TRBJ2-7,TRBV19,TGTGCCAGTAGCTATCGGACTAGAGGGTACGAGCAGTACTTC,CASSYRTRGYEQYF
few,-,TRBJ1-4,TRBV9,TGTGCCAGCAGCTCAACCCAGGGTTCTGGTTGGTTGCAAACTAATGAAAAACTGTTTTTT,CASSSTQGSGWLQTNEKLFF
-,-,TRBJ1-4,TRBV9,TGTGCCAGCAGCCCCCAGGGAAATGAAAAACTGTTTTTT,CASSPQGNEKLFF
-,TRBD2,TRBJ2-3,TRBV15,TGTGCCACCAGCCCCTTCCGGGGACTAGCGTCTAGCACAGATACGCAGTATTTT,CATSPFRGLASSTDTQYF
-,-,TRBJ2-7,TRBV27,TGTGCCAGCAGTATTGTGGGTGGGCGGGTCAACGAGCAGTACTTC,CASSIVGGRVNEQYF
-,-,TRBJ2-6,TRBV7-9,TGTGCCAGCAGCCGTTCCTCGACCTTGAAGGCTGGGGCCAACGTCCTGACTTTC,CASSRSSTLKAGANVLTF
-,TRBD1,TRBJ2-3,TRBV6-1,TGTGCCAGCAGCACAGGGGGCTTGGGCACAGATACGCAGTATTTT,CASSTGGLGTDTQYF
-,-,TRBJ2-7,TRBV5-1,TGCGCCAGCAGCTTGGGGGGGGGCAGCTCCTACGAGCAGTACTTC,CASSLGGGSSYEQYF
once,TRBD1,TRBJ2-5,TRBV7-6,TGTGCCAGCAGCGGGACAGAAGAGACCCAGTACTTC,CASSGTEETQYF
-,-,TRBJ2-1,TRBV6-1,TGTGCCGCGGCGGAGGTTTCATACAATGAGCAGTTCTTC,CAAAEVSYNEQFF
-,TRBD2,TRBJ2-7,TRBV12-5,TGTGCTAGTGGTTTGGCGGGGGGGTCGCGACAGAAACCTTACGAGCAGTACTTC,CASGLAGGSRQKPYEQYF
few,-,TRBJ2-3,TRBV9,TGTGCCAGCAGCGTCCGACTAGTTGCCACAGATACGCAGTATTTT,CASSVRLVATDTQYF
-,-,TRBJ2-1,TRBV20-1,TGCAGTGCTAGAGTCGGGGGTGAGCAGTTCTTC,CSARVGGEQFF
-,-,TRBJ1-5,TRBV19,TGTGCCAGTAGAAAGAGAGGAGGGGCGCTTGGCAATCAGCCCCAGCATTTT,CASRKRGGALGNQPQHF
-,TRBD2,TRBJ2-7,TRBV5-4,TGTGCCAGCAGGGGTAGTTGGACTAGGCAAAACGAGCAGTACTTC,CASRGSWTRQNEQYF
-,TRBD2,TRBJ2-2,TRBV6-1,TGTGCCAGCTCTCGGGGGGTTGAGACCGGGGAGCTGTTTTTT,CASSRGVETGELFF
-,-,TRBJ1-5,TRBV4-3,TGCGCCAGCAGCCAAGGCGGAGTCAATCAGCCCCAGCATTTT,CASSQGGVNQPQHF
-,-,TRBJ1-1,TRBV11-2,TGTGCCAGCAGCTCCGACAGGACGAACACTGAAGCTTTCTTT,CASSSDRTNTEAFF
few,TRBD1,TRBJ1-1,TRBV7-8,TGTGCCAGCAGCTCGGACAGGGCAATACTAGCTTTCTTT,CASSSDRAILAFF
-,-,TRBJ2-3,TRBV7-3,TGTGCCAGCAGCTTAACCCCGGGCACAGATACGCAGTATTTT,CASSLTPGTDTQYF
-,-,TRBJ2-5,TRBV7-6,TGTGCCAGCAGCTGGAAAGGCATCCAAGAGACCCAGTACTTC,CASSWKGIQETQYF
-,TRBD2,TRBJ2-7,TRBV7-8,TGTGCCAGCAGCTTCCAAAGCGGGAGGTTCTACGAGCAGTACTTC,CASSFQSGRFYEQYF
-,TRBD2,TRBJ2-1,TRBV29-1,TGCAGCGTTGCCGGGACTAGCGGGAGTAATGAGCAGTTCTTC,CSVAGTSGSNEQFF
few,-,TRBJ1-5,TRBV6-1,TGTGCCAGCAGTGACTCGGGTCAGCCCCAGCATTTT,CASSDSGQPQHF
-,-,TRBJ1-2,TRBV7-9,TGTGCCAGCAGCCCCATGTCTTGGCAGGGAGGAGGCTACACCTTC,CASSPMSWQGGGYTF
-,TRBD1,TRBJ2-7,TRBV6-5,TGTGCCAGCAGTGGGGGACAGCAGACTTACGAGCAGTACTTC,CASSGGQQTYEQYF
-,-,TRBJ1-5,TRBV27,TGTGCCAGCAGTTTCCGCGCGGGGCAGCCCCAGCATTTT,CASSFRAGQPQHF
-,TRBD1,TRBJ2-1,TRBV7-3,TGTGCCAGCAGCTTTGGGGGACAGGTGTTGAATGAGCAGTTCTTC,CASSFGGQVLNEQFF
-,-,TRBJ2-7,TRBV5-1,TGCGCCAGCCCCGTCTACTACGAGCAGTACTTC,CASPVYYEQYF
-,TRBD1,TRBJ2-7,TRBV2,TGTGCCAGCAGACAGGGGCGCGACTACGAGCAGTACTTC,CASRQGRDYEQYF
-,-,TRBJ1-2,TRBV19,TGTGCCAGTAGTTCCAGGGAAGGGCTGGCTAACTATGGCTACACCTTC,CASSSREGLANYGYTF
-,-,TRBJ2-7,TRBV25-1,TGTGCCAGCACCTCGTATAATCCGGACGAGCAGTACTTC,CASTSYNPDEQYF
-,-,TRBJ2-7,TRBV14,TGTGCCAGCAGCAGAGTAACGGGAGCGGAGTACGAGCAGTACTTC,CASSRVTGAEYEQYF
once,TRBD2,TRBJ2-1,TRBV7-2,TGTGCCAGCAGCTTATTCGAGCGGGAGAGATCCTACAATGAGCAGTTCTTC,CASSLFERERSYNEQFF
-,-,TRBJ2-7,TRBV6-5,TGTGCCAGCAGATTCCGGTTCGAGCAGTACTTC,CASRFRFEQYF
few,-,TRBJ2-2,TRBV7-2,TGTGCCAGCAGCTTTCGCAAGTCCGGGGAGCTGTTTTTT,CASSFRKSGELFF
-,-,TRBJ2-3,TRBV6-1,TGTGCCAGCATCCTAGCTGGACTAAATACGCAGTATTTT,CASILAGLNTQYF
-,-,TRBJ2-7,TRBV4-3,TGCGCCAGCAGCCAAGTAATAGGGGCCTCCTACGAGCAGTACTTC,CASSQVIGASYEQYF
-,-,TRBJ2-7,TRBV5-6,TGTGCCAGCAGACGAACCGGGACCTACTACGAGCAGTACTTC,CASRRTGTYYEQYF
-,-,TRBJ1-5,TRBV19,TGTGCCAGTAGTGGAGAAGGGCTTAGCAATCAGCCCCAGCATTTT,CASSGEGLSNQPQHF
-,TRBD2,TRBJ2-7,TRBV5-1,TGCGCCAGCAGCCGGACCGGGACTAGCGGGACCCGTTACGAGCAGTACTTC,CASSRTGTSGTRYEQYF
-,-,TRBJ2-3,TRBV7-2,TGTGCCAGCAGCTTAAAAGCCGGACGGGATACGCAGTATTTT,CASSLKAGRDTQYF
-,TRBD1,TRBJ1-2,TRBV7-2,TGTGCCAGCAGCTTGGTGGGGACAGGGGACCCCTATGGCTACACCTTC,CASSLVGTGDPYGYTF
-,-,TRBJ2-7,TRBV25-1,TGTGCCAGCAGTGAGCCAGGGGTCTACGAGCAGTACTTC,CASSEPGVYEQYF
-,-,TRBJ1-3,TRBV16,TGTGCCAGCAGTCGCAGGGAGGAAGCTGGAAACACCATATATTTT,CASSRREEAGNTIYF
-,-,TRBJ1-2,TRBV6-5,TGTGCCAGCAGTTACTCGGTGGCGGGAGACTATGGCTACACCTTC,CASSYSVAGDYGYTF
-,-,TRBJ1-2,TRBV7-9,TGTGCCAGCAGCTTAGGGCAGGGTGTAAACTATGGCTACACCTTC,CASSLGQGVNYGYTF
-,TRBD2,TRBJ2-1,TRBV6-4,TGTGCCAGAGGGCCCCCATCAGCGGGAGCTTACAATGAGCAGTTCTTC,CARGPPSAGAYNEQFF
-,-,TRBJ1-3,TRBV4-1,TGCGCCAGCAGCCAGGACCTAGCCTCTGGAAACACCATATATTTT,CASSQDLASGNTIYF
-,TRBD2,TRBJ2-1,TRBV6-1,TGTGCCAGCAGTGAAGTTCTTCCAGGACTAGCGCAAAATGAGCAGTTCTTC,CASSEVLPGLAQNEQFF